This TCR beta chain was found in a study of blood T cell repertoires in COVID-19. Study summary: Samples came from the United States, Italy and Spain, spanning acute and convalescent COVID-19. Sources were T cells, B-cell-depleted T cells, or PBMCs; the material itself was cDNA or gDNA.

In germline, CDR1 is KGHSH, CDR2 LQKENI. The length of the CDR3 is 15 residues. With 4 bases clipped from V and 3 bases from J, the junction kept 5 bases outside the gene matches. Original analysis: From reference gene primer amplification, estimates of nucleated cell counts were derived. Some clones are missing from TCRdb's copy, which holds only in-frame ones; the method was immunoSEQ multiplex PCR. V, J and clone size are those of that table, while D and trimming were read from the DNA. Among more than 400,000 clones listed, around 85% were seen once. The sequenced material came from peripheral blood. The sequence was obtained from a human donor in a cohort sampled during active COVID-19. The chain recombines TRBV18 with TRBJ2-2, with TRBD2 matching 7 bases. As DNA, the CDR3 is TGTGCCAGCTCACTGGTTACTAGCGACACCGGGGAGCTGTTTTTT. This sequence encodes CASSLVTSDTGELFF.